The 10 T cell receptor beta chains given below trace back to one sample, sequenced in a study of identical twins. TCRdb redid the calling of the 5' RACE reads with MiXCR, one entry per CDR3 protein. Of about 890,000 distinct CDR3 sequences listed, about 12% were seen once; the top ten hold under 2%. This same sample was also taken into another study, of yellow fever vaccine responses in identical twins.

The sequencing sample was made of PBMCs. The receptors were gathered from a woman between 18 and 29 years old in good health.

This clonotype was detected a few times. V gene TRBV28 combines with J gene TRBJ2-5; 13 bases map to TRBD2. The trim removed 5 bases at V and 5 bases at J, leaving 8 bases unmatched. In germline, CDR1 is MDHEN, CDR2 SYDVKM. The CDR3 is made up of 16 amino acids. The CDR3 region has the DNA TGTGCCAGCAGTACGGGACTAGCGGGATCGGGGGAGACCCAGTACTTC. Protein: CASSTGLAGSGETQYF.

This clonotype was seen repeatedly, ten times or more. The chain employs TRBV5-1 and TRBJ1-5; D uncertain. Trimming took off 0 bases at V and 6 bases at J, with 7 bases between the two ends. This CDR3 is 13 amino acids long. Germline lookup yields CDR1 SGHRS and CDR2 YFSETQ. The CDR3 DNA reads TGCGCCAGCAGCTTGGGCGACGGTCAGCCCCAGCATTTT. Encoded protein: CASSLGDGQPQHF.

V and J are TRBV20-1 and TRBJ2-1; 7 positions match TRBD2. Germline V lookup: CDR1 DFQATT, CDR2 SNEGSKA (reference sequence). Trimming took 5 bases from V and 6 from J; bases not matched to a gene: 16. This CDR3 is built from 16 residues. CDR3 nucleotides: TGCAGTGCTGTAGAGCCCTCGCGGGGGTTACCCAATGAGCAGTTCTTC. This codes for CSAVEPSRGLPNEQFF.

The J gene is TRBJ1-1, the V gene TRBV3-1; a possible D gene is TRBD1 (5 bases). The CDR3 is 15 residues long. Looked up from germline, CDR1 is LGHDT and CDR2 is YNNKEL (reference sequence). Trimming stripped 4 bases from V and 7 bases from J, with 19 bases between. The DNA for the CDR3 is TGTGCCAGCAGCCTCGGGCGAGGGGATCGGAGTGAAGCTTTCTTT. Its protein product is CASSLGRGDRSEAFF. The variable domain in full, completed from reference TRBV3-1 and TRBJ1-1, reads DTAVSQTPKYLVTQMGNDKSIKCEQNLGHDTMYWYKQDSKKFLKIMFSYNNKELIINETVPNRFSPKSPDKAHLNLHINSLELGDSAVYFCASSLGRGDRSEAFFGQGTRLTVV.

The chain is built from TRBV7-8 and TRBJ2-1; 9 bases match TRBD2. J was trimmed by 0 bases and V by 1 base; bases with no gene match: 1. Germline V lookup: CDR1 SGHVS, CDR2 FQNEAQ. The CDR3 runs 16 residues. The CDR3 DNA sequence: TGTGCCAGCAGCTTAGGCGGGAGGGTCTCCTACAATGAGCAGTTCTTC. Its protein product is CASSLGGRVSYNEQFF.

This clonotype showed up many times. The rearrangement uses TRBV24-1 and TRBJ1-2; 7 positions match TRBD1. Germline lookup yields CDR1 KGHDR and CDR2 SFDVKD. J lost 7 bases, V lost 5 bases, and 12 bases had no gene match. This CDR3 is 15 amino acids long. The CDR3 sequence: CATSAPGQTVSGYTF. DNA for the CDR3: TGTGCCACCAGTGCCCCGGGACAGACCGTTTCTGGCTACACCTTC.

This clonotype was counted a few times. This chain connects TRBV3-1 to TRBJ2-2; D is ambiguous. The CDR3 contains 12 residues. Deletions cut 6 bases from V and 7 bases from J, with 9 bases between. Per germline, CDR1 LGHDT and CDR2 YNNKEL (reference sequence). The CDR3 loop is CASSQNHGELFF. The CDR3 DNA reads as TGTGCCAGCAGTCAGAACCACGGGGAGCTGTTTTTT.

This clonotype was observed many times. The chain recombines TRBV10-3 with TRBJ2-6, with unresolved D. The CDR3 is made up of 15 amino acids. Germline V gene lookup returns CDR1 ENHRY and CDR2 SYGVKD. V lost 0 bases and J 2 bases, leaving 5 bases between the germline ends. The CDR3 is CAISESGTGANVLTF. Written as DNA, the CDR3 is TGTGCCATCAGTGAGTCGGGGACTGGGGCCAACGTCCTGACTTTC.

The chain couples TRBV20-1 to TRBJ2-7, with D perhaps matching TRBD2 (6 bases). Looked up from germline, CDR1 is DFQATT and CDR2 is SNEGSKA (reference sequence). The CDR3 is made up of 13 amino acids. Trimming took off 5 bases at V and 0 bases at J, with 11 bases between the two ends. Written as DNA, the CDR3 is TGCAGTGCTGCGGGGTACAGCTCCTACGAGCAGTACGTC. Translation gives CSAAGYSSYEQYV.

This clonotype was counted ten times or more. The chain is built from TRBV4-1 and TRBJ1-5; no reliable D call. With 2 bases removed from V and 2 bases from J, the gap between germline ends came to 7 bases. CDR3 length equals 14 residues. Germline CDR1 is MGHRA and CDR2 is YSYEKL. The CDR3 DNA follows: TGCGCCAGCAGCCAACATTCTGGCAATCAGCCCCAGCATTTT. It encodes CASSQHSGNQPQHF.